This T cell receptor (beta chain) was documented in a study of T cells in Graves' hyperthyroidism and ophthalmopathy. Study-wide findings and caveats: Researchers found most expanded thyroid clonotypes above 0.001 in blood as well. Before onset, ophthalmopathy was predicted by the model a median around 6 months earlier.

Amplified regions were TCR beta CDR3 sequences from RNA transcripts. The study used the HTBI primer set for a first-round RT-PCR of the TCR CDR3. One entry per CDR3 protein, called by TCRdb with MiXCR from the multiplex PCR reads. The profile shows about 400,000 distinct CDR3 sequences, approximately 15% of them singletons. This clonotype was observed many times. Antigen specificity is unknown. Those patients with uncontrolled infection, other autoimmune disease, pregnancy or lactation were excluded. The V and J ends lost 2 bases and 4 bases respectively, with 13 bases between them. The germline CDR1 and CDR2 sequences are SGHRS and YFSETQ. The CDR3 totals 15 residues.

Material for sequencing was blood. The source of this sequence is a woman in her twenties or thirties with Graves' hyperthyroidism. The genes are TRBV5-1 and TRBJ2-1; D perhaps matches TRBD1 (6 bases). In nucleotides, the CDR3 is TGCGCCAGCAGCTTAACCTCACAGGGTTACAATGAGCAGTTCTTC. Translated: CASSLTSQGYNEQFF.